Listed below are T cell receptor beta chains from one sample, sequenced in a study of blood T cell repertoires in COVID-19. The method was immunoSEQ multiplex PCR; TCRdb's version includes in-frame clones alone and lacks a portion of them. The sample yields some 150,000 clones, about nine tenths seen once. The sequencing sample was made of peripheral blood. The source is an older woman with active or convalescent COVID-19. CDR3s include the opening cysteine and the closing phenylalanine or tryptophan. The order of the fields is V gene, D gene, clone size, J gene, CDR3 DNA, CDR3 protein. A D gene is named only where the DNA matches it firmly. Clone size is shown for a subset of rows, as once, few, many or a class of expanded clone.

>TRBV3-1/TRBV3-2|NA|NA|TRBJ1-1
TGTGCCAGCAGCCCCCCGGGGGACACTGAAGCTTTCTTT
CASSPPGDTEAFF
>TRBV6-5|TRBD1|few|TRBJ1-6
TGTGCCAGCACCTTACAGGGGGAAGATTCACCCCTCCACTTT
CASTLQGEDSPLHF
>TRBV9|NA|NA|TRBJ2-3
TGTGCCAGCAGCTTCGGGGGAACTAGCACAGATACGCAGTATTTT
CASSFGGTSTDTQYF
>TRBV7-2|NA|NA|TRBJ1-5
TGTGCCAGCAGCTTCGAGGGATACCAGCCCCAGCATTTT
CASSFEGYQPQHF
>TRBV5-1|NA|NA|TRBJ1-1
TGCGCCAGCAGCTTGGACTTGAACACTGAAGCTTTCTTT
CASSLDLNTEAFF
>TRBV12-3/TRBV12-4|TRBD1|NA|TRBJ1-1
TGTGCCAGCAGAGTGGACAGGGATAAAGCTTTCTTT
CASRVDRDKAFF
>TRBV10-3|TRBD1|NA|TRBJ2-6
TGTGCCATCAGTGGAGGGGACAGGGGCTCTGGGGCCAACGTCCTGACTTTC
CAISGGDRGSGANVLTF
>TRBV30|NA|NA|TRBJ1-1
TGTGCCTGGGCGACCCAGGGGTTCACTGAAGCTTTCTTT
CAWATQGFTEAFF
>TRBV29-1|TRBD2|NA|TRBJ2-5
TGCAGCGTGGGGACTAGCGTGGAGACCCAGTACTTC
CSVGTSVETQYF
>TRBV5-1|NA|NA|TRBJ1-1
TGCGCCAGCAGCTTGGAGGCAGGGGAAACTGAAGCTTTCTTT
CASSLEAGETEAFF
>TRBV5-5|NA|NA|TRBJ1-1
TGTGCCAGCAGCTTGGATCCCGACACTGAAGCTTTCTTT
CASSLDPDTEAFF
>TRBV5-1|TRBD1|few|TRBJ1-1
TGCGCCAGCAGCGTACAGGGGGGGAACACTGAAGCTTTCTTT
CASSVQGGNTEAFF
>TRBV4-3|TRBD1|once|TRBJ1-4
TGCGCCAGCAGCCAAACCGGACAGGGAAGGTACGAAAAACTGTTTTTT
CASSQTGQGRYEKLFF
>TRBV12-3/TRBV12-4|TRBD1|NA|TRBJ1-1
TGTGCCAGCAGTTTAGGACAGGGGACTGAAGCTTTCTTT
CASSLGQGTEAFF
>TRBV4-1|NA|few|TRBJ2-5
TGCGCCAGCAGCCAACCTTCTAGGGAGGTGGAGACCCAGTACTTC
CASSQPSREVETQYF
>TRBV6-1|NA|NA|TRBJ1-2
TGTGCCAGCAGTGAACAGAATAACTATGGCTACACCTTC
CASSEQNNYGYTF
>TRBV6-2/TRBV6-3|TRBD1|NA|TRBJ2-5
TGTGCCAGCAGTTACCCGGGACAGGGGCGAGAGACCCAGTACTTC
CASSYPGQGRETQYF
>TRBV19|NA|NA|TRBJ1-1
TGTGCCAGTAGTGGGGGGGTTGTTACTGAAGCTTTCTTT
CASSGGVVTEAFF
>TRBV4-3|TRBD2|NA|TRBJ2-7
TGCGCCAGCAGCCAACTAGCGGGGAGCCTCTACGAGCAGTACTTC
CASSQLAGSLYEQYF
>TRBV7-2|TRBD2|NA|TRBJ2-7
TGTGCCAGCAGCTTAGTTGGGGGGGGAAGCTACGAGCAGTACTTC
CASSLVGGGSYEQYF
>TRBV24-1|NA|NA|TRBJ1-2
TGTGCCACCAGTGACCCTGACAGGAACTATGGCTACACCTTC
CATSDPDRNYGYTF
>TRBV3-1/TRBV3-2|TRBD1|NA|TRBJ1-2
TGTGCCAGCAGCCAACCAGGACAGGGGCACGGCTACACCTTC
CASSQPGQGHGYTF
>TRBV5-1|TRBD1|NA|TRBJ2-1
TGCGCCAGCAATTCAGGACAGGGAACCTACAATGAGCAGTTCTTC
CASNSGQGTYNEQFF
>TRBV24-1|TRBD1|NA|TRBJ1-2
TGTGCCACCAGTGCCGGGGACAGGGGAGGCTACACCTTC
CATSAGDRGGYTF
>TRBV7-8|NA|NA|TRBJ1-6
TGTGCCAGCAGCCGCCGCCCACAGGGTAGGAATTCACCCCTCCACTTT
CASSRRPQGRNSPLHF
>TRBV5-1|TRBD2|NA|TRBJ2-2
TGCGCCAGCAGCCTTAGCGGGGCCTCGAACACCGGGGAGCTGTTTTTT
CASSLSGASNTGELFF
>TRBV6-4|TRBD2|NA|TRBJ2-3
TGTGCCAGCAGTGACTCGGCTAGCGGTTTGACAGATACGCAGTATTTT
CASSDSASGLTDTQYF
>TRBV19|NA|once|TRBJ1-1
TGTGCCAGTAGTATCCAACAGGGGAACACTGAAGCTTTCTTT
CASSIQQGNTEAFF
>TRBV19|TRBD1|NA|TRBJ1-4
TGTGCCAGTAGTTTCCGACAGGGGGGCGGTGAAAAACTGTTTTTT
CASSFRQGGGEKLFF